This TCR beta chain is drawn from a study of OX40 agonist ivuxolimab in advanced cancers. The table lists this clone with a few counts. Per the germline V gene, CDR1 is SGDLS and CDR2 is YYNGEE. V shed 4 bases and J 9 bases; nucleotides not matched to a gene: 13. This CDR3 is 15 amino acids long. Produced via immunoSEQ multiplex PCR; TCRdb's table is partial and in-frame only. The sample includes about 68,000 clones, more than 65% of them seen just once. The clonotype was recovered from an adult with an advanced solid tumor such as melanoma, head and neck, liver or kidney cancer. This chain connects TRBV9 to TRBJ1-1; 9 positions agree with TRBD1. The specimen was CD4+ or CD8+ T cells sorted from blood, collected in a trial of the OX40 agonist ivuxolimab. CDR3 sequence reads: CASSSGTGFSLKAFF. In DNA, the CDR3 is TGTGCCAGCAGCTCAGGGACAGGGTTCTCGCTGAAAGCTTTCTTT. Full variable domain (outside the CDR3, taken from reference TRBV9 and TRBJ1-1): DSGVTQTPKHLITATGQRVTLRCSPRSGDLSVYWYQQSLDQGLQFLIQYYNGEERAKGNILERFSAQQFPDLHSELNLSSLELGDSALYFCASSSGTGFSLKAFFGQGTRLTVV.